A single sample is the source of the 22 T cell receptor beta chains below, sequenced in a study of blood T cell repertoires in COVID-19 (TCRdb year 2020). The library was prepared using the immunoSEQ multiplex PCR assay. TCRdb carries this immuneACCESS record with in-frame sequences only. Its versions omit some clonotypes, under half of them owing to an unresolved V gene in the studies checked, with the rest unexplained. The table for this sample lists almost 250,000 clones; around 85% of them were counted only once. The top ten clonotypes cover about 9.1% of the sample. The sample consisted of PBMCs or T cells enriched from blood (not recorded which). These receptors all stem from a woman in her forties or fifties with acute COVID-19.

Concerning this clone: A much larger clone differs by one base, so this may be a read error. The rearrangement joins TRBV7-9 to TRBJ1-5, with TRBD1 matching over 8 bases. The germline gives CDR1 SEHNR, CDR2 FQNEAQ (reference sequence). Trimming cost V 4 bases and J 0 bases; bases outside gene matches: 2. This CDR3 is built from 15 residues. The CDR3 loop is CASSSTGDSNQPQHF. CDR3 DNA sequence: TGTGCCAGCAGCTCGACAGGGGATAGCAATCAGCCCCAGCATTTT.

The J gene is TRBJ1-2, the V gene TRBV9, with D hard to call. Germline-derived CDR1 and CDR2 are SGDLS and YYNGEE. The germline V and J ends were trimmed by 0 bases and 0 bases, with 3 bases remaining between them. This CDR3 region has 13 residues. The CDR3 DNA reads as TGTGCCAGCAGCGTAGGTACTAACTATGGCTACACCTTC. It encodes CASSVGTNYGYTF.

The chain's CDR3 is CASTEEGGAGLDYGYTF. The CDR3 nucleotides read TGTGCCAGCACCGAAGAAGGGGGCGCCGGGCTTGACTATGGCTACACCTTC. The V gene is TRBV9, the J gene TRBJ1-2, with 7 bases aligning to TRBD1. The CDR3 is 17 amino acids. With 6 bases clipped from V and 3 bases from J, the junction kept 17 bases outside the gene matches. The germline gives CDR1 SGDLS, CDR2 YYNGEE.

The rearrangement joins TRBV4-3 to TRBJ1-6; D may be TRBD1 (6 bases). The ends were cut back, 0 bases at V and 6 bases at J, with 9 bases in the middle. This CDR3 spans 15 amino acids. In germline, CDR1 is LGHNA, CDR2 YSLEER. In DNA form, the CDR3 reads TGCGCCAGCAGCCAAGAAGTAGGGGGTAATTCACCCCTCCACTTT. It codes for CASSQEVGGNSPLHF.

In nucleotides, the CDR3 is TGTGCCAGCAGCTCCTTCGGGGGTAGGGGCAATCAGCCCCAGCATTTT. Protein: CASSSFGGRGNQPQHF. The gene calls are TRBV7-8 and TRBJ1-5; perhaps TRBD1 as D (5 bases). V shed 4 bases and J shed 2 bases, with 15 bases lying between them. This CDR3 contains 16 residues. The V gene's germline CDR1 is SGHVS and CDR2 FQNEAQ.

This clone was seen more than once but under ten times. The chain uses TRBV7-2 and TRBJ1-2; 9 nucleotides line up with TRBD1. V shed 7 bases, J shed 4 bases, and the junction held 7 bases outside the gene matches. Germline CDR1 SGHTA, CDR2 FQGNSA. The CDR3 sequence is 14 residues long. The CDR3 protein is CASTRDRASYGYTF. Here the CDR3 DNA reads TGTGCCAGCACCCGGGACAGGGCGAGCTATGGCTACACCTTC.

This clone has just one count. The CDR3 bases are TGTGCCAGCAGCCCGACCCGGGGGGAGCAGTACTTC. Protein sequence: CASSPTRGEQYF. The V gene is TRBV9, the J gene TRBJ2-7; a possible D gene is TRBD2 (6 bases). V lost 4 bases and J 7 bases, leaving 12 bases between the germline ends. CDR1 and CDR2 from the germline V gene are SGDLS and YYNGEE. This CDR3 is built from 12 residues.

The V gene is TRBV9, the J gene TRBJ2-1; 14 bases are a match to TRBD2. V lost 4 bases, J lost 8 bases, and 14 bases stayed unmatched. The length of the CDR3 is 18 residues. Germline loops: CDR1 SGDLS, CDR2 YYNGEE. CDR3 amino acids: CASSPRTSGGPLADEQFF. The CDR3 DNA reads TGTGCCAGCAGCCCTAGGACTAGCGGGGGGCCCTTGGCGGATGAGCAGTTCTTC.

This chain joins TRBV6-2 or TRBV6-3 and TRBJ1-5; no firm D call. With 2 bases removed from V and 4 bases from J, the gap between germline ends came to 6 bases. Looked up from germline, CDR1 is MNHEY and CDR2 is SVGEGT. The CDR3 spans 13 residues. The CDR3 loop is CASSYDKNQPQHF. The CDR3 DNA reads TGTGCCAGCAGTTACGACAAGAATCAGCCCCAGCATTTT.

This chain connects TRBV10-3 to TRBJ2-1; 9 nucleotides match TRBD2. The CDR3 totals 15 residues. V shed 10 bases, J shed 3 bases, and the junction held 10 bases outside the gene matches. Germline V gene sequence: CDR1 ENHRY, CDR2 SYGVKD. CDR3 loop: CATVQQTSGYNEQFF. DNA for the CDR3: TGTGCCACGGTTCAACAGACTAGCGGCTACAATGAGCAGTTCTTC.

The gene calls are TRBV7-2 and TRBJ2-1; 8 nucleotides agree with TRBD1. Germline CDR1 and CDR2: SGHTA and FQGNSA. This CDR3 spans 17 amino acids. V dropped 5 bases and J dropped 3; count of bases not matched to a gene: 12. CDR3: CASSKYGTGVFYNEQFF. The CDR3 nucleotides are TGTGCCAGCAGCAAATACGGGACAGGTGTCTTCTACAATGAGCAGTTCTTC.

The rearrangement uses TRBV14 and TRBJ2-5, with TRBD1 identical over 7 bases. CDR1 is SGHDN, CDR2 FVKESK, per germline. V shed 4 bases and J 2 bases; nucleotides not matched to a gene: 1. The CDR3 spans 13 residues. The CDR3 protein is CASSRDRQETQYF. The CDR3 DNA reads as TGTGCCAGCAGCCGGGACAGACAAGAGACCCAGTACTTC.

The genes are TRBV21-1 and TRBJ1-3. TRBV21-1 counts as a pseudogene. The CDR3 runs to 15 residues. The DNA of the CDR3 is TGTGCCAGCAGCAAAGTGGGGGGACCTGGAAACACCATATATTTT. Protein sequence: CASSKVGGPGNTIYF.

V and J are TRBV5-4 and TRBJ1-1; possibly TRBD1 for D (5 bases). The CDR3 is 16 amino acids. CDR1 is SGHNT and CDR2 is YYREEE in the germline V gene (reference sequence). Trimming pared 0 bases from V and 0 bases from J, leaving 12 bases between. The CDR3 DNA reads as TGTGCCAGCAGCTTGGCGGGGGAGGCCATGAACACTGAAGCTTTCTTT. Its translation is CASSLAGEAMNTEAFF.

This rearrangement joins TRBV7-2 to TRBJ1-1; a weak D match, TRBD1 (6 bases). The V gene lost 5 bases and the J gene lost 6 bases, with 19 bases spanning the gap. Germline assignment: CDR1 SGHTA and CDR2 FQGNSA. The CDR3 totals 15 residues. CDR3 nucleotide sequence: TGTGCCAGCAGCAGGGCAGGGGAGGGGGTGGCTGAAGCTTTCTTT. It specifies CASSRAGEGVAEAFF.

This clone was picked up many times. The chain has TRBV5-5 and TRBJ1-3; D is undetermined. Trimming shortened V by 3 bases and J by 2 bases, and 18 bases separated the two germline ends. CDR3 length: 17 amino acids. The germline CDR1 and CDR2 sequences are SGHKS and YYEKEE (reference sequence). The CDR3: CASSSRANAGAGNTIYF. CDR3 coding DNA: TGTGCCAGCAGCTCGAGAGCGAACGCGGGAGCTGGAAACACCATATATTTT.

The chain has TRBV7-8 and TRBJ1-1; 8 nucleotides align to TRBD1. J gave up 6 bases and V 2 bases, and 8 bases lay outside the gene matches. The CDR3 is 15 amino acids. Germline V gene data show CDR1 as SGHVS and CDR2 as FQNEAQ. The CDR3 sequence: CASSLRQGANAEAFF. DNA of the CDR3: TGTGCCAGCAGCTTAAGGCAGGGGGCAAACGCTGAAGCTTTCTTT. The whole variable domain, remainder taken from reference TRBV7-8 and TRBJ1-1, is GAGVSQSPRYKVAKRGQDVALRCDPISGHVSLFWYQQALGQGPEFLTYFQNEAQLDKSGLPSDRFFAERPEGSVSTLKIQRTQQEDSAVYLCASSLRQGANAEAFFGQGTRLTVV.

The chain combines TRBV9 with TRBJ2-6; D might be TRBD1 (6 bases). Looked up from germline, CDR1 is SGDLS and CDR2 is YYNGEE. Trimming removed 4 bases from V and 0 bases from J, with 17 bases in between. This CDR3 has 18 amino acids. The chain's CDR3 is CASSPRQVPNSGANVLTF. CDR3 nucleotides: TGTGCCAGCAGCCCAAGACAGGTCCCAAACTCTGGGGCCAACGTCCTGACTTTC.

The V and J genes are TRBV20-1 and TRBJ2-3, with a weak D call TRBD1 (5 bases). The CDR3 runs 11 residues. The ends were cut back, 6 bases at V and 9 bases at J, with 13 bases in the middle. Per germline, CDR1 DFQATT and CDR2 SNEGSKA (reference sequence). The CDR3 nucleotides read TGCAGTGCCCCAACAGGCGAGACGCAGTATTTT. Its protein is CSAPTGETQYF.

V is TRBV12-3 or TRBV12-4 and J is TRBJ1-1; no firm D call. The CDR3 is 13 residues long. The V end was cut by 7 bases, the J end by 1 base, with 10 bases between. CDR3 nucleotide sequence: TGTGCCAGCATCCCTCCGGGGAACACTGAAGCTTTCTTT. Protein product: CASIPPGNTEAFF.

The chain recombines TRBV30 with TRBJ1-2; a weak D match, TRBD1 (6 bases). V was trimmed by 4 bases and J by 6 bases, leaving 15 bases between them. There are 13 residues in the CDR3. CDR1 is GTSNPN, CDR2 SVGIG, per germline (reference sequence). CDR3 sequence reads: CAWNPGQRNGYTF. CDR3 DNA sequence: TGTGCCTGGAACCCGGGACAAAGGAATGGCTACACCTTC.

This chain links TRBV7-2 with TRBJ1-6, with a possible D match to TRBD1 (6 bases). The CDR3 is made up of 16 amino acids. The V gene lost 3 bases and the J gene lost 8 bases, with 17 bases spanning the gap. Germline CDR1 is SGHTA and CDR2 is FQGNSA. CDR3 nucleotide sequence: TGTGCCAGCAGCTTGATGACGGGACACCGAGATTCACCCCTCCACTTT. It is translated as CASSLMTGHRDSPLHF.